This T cell receptor (beta chain) is from a study of a mutant IDH1 vaccine in newly diagnosed glioma. On the study more broadly: Either 4-6 weeks after radiotherapy alone or alongside temozolomide, vaccination was begun. The earlier regimen, radiotherapy, temozolomide, or both, was most often both.

Germline CDR1 and CDR2: MGHRA and YSYEKL. The V end lost 0 bases, the J end lost 12 bases, and 20 bases lay between the germline ends. The CDR3 has 15 amino acids. This clone was counted a few times. Its antigen is currently unknown. This sample's time point: week 35, safety follow-up. With topical imiquimod, each dose of the vaccine consisted of 300 ug of mutant IDH1 20-mer peptide. Across weeks 1, 3, 5, 7, 11, 15, 19 and 23, patients received a vaccination each time, eight in all. Here immunoSEQ multiplex PCR was the method, and the copy in TCRdb shows in-frame clones only, minus some. The table includes 45,000 to 60,000 clones, 70% to 90% detected once.

The chain combines TRBV4-1 with TRBJ1-1; weak D call: TRBD1 (6 bases). This sample comprised PBMCs, obtained from a glioma patient whose treatment included an IDH1 peptide vaccine. The sequence derives from a middle-aged woman with glioma. CDR3 amino acids: CASSQEAVTGRPTFF. CDR3 DNA: TGCGCCAGCAGCCAAGAAGCGGTCACAGGGCGGCCAACTTTCTTT.